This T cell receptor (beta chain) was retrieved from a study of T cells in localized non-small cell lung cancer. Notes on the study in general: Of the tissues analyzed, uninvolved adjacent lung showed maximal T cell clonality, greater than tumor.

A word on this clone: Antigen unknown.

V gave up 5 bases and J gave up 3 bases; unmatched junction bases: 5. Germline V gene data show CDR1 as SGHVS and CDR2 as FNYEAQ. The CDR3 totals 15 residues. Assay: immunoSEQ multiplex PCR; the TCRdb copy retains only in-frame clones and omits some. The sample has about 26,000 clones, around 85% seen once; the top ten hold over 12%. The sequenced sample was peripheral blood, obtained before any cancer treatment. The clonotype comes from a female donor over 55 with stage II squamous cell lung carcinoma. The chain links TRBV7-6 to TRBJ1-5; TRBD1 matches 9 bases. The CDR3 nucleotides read TGTGCCAGCAGCGCAACAGGGGGCTACAATCAGCCCCAGCATTTT. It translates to CASSATGGYNQPQHF. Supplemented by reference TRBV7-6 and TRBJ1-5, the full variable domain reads GAGVSQSPRYKVTKRGQDVALRCDPISGHVSLYWYRQALGQGPEFLTYFNYEAQQDKSGLPNDRFSAERPEGSISTLTIQRTEQRDSAMYRCASSATGGYNQPQHFGDGTRLSIL.